Shown below are 5 T cell receptor beta chains from a single sample sequenced in a study of T cells after yellow fever vaccination. Via MiXCR, TCRdb re-called the 5' RACE reads, giving one row per CDR3 protein. The sample holds under 150,000 distinct CDR3 sequences; 7% to 9% are singletons and the top ten take about 0.73%. Sequenced here: CD4+ T cells sorted from PBMCs, sampled 5 days after the yellow fever booster vaccination. Receptors were obtained from a man aged 30 to 39 who received the YFV17D yellow fever vaccine.

This clonotype was seen many times. CDR3 loop: CASSFDREKLFF. The CDR3 DNA reads as TGTGCCAGCAGCTTTGACAGGGAAAAACTGTTTTTT. The gene calls are TRBV7-6 and TRBJ1-4, with a weak D call TRBD1 (6 bases). V was shortened by 3 bases and J by 8 bases, with 7 bases between the two germline ends. The CDR3 extends over 12 amino acids. CDR1 is SGHVS and CDR2 is FNYEAQ in the germline V gene. Supplemented by reference TRBV7-6 and TRBJ1-4, the full variable domain reads GAGVSQSPRYKVTKRGQDVALRCDPISGHVSLYWYRQALGQGPEFLTYFNYEAQQDKSGLPNDRFSAERPEGSISTLTIQRTEQRDSAMYRCASSFDREKLFFGSGTQLSVL.

This clonotype was seen ten or more times. CDR3 sequence reads: CASSSGRDRGLNIQYF. The CDR3 nucleotides are TGTGCCAGCAGCTCGGGGCGGGACAGGGGGCTAAACATTCAGTACTTC. The V call is TRBV7-9, the J call TRBJ2-4; TRBD1 agrees at 12 bases. Germline-derived CDR1 and CDR2 are SEHNR and FQNEAQ (reference sequence). The CDR3 covers 16 residues. The V segment lost 4 bases and the J segment 6 bases; nucleotides outside the gene matches: 7.

This clonotype was seen ten or more times. The rearrangement joins TRBV20-1 to TRBJ2-1; D is undetermined. V was trimmed by 3 bases and J by 9 bases, leaving 15 bases between them. CDR1 is DFQATT, CDR2 SNEGSKA, per germline (reference sequence). The CDR3 contains 13 residues. CDR3 amino acids: CSARESAASEQFF. The CDR3 DNA reads as TGCAGTGCTAGGGAGTCGGCAGCGAGTGAGCAGTTCTTC.

J is TRBJ2-5 and V is TRBV6-2 or TRBV6-3, with TRBD2 matching over 7 bases. This CDR3 region has 15 residues. The V segment lost 6 bases and the J segment 4 bases; nucleotides outside the gene matches: 11. Germline-derived CDR1 and CDR2 are MNHEY and SVGEGT. This CDR3 is CASSRPGPGGETQYF. CDR3 nucleotides: TGTGCCAGCAGCAGACCAGGGCCGGGAGGAGAGACCCAGTACTTC.

This clonotype was counted many times. The rearrangement joins TRBV20-1 to TRBJ2-5, with D unresolved. CDR3 length equals 13 residues. The V and J ends lost 4 bases and 4 bases respectively, with 13 bases between them. Germline values: CDR1 DFQATT, CDR2 SNEGSKA (reference sequence). The CDR3 spells CSAMSLLLETQYF. CDR3 nucleotides: TGCAGTGCTATGTCCCTCCTTTTAGAGACCCAGTACTTC.